The 32 T cell receptor beta chains in this list originate from one sample, sequenced in a study of blood T cell repertoires in COVID-19. Some clones are missing from TCRdb's copy, which holds only in-frame ones; the method was immunoSEQ multiplex PCR. The sample holds 200,000 to 250,000 clones; about four fifths are singletons and the top ten take more than 3%. The material sequenced was PBMCs or T cells enriched from blood (not recorded which). These receptors all stem from a woman aged 60-70 years who had recovered from COVID-19.

The chain links TRBV4-2 to TRBJ2-5; D is unresolved. Trimming removed 0 bases at V and 5 bases at J, with 10 bases between. Germline V gene lookup returns CDR1 LGHNA and CDR2 YNFKEQ. CDR3 length: 14 amino acids. The CDR3 loop is CASSQDFQSETQYF. DNA for the CDR3: TGTGCCAGCAGCCAAGATTTTCAGTCCGAGACCCAGTACTTC.

The rearrangement uses TRBV10-2 and TRBJ2-7; perhaps TRBD1 as D (7 bases). V lost 3 bases and J lost 0, with 12 bases in between. The CDR3 runs to 15 residues. Germline lookup yields CDR1 WSHSY and CDR2 SAAADI. The CDR3 region has the DNA TGCGCCAGCAGTGACCCAGGGGGGAGCTCCTACGAGCAGTACTTC. This gives the protein CASSDPGGSSYEQYF.

The CDR3 bases are TGCAGCGTTCGACAGGGGGAAGGGACTGAAGCTTTCTTT. It encodes CSVRQGEGTEAFF. The rearrangement joins TRBV29-1 to TRBJ1-1, with 9 bases matching TRBD1. This CDR3 region has 13 residues. The V segment lost 5 bases and the J segment 5 bases; nucleotides outside the gene matches: 6. In germline, CDR1 is SQVTM, CDR2 ANQGSEA.

This clone was detected once. The genes are TRBV4-2 and TRBJ2-5, with TRBD2 matching 11 bases. V was pared by 3 bases and J by 2 bases, with 8 bases of the junction left unmatched. The germline V gene has CDR1 LGHNA and CDR2 YNFKEQ. The CDR3 loop spans 17 amino acids. CDR3 nucleotides: TGTGCCAGCAGCCACCATGGGGGGACTAGCGGACAAGAGACCCAGTACTTC. Its protein product is CASSHHGGTSGQETQYF.

This rearrangement joins TRBV18 to TRBJ1-5, with a weak D call TRBD1 (6 bases). This CDR3 is 17 amino acids long. The germline V gene encodes CDR1 KGHSH and CDR2 LQKENI. V was cut by 2 bases and J by 2 bases, with 16 bases left in between. This CDR3 reads CASSPFGQLEGNQPQHF. CDR3 nucleotide sequence: TGTGCCAGCTCACCATTCGGACAGCTAGAAGGCAATCAGCCCCAGCATTTT.

The V and J genes are TRBV4-3 and TRBJ1-1; 9 bases align to TRBD1. The V gene end was trimmed by 5 bases and the J gene end by 5 bases; junction bases not matched to a gene: 9. Looked up from germline, CDR1 is LGHNA and CDR2 is YSLEER. There are 15 residues in the CDR3. CDR3 region: CASSYSGTGRTEAFF. In DNA form, the CDR3 reads TGCGCCAGCAGCTACTCCGGGACAGGGCGAACTGAAGCTTTCTTT.

This clone was seen many times. The chain carries TRBV9 and TRBJ2-3; tentative D call: TRBD2 (6 bases). V gave up 3 bases and J gave up 4 bases, with 12 bases separating them. Germline CDR1 is SGDLS and CDR2 is YYNGEE. The CDR3 runs 14 residues. Written as DNA, the CDR3 is TGTGCCAGCAGCGCCGGAAGCGGGCCAGATACGCAGTATTTT. Protein product: CASSAGSGPDTQYF.

The chain is built from TRBV7-3 and TRBJ1-1, with D possibly matching TRBD1 (6 bases). The CDR3 runs to 14 residues. The V gene's germline CDR1 is SGHTA and CDR2 FQGTGA. The germline V and J ends were trimmed by 3 bases and 4 bases, with 12 bases remaining between them. The CDR3 bases are TGTGCCAGCAGCTTCTGGGGGCTGGGCACTGAAGCTTTCTTT. It codes for CASSFWGLGTEAFF. Drawing the rest from reference TRBV7-3 and TRBJ1-1, the complete variable domain is GAGVSQTPSNKVTEKGKYVELRCDPISGHTALYWYRQSLGQGPEFLIYFQGTGAADDSGLPNDRFFAVRPEGSVSTLKIQRTERGDSAVYLCASSFWGLGTEAFFGQGTRLTVV.

Turning to this clone: One junction end disagrees with the germline gene, perhaps due to a read error. The chain is built from TRBV7-9 and TRBJ1-2; D gene uncertain. Germline CDR1 reads SEHNR; CDR2 reads FQNEAQ (reference sequence). The CDR3 has 13 residues. The CDR3 DNA follows: TGTGCCAGCAGCTTTGGAGGCAACTATGGCTACACTTTC. This gives the protein CASSFGGNYGYTF.

V is TRBV19 and J is TRBJ1-3; no clear D. Trimming removed 9 bases at V and 0 bases at J, with 6 bases between. The germline gives CDR1 LNHDA, CDR2 SQIVND (reference sequence). The CDR3 runs 12 residues. CDR3: CASGSSGNTIYF. Here the CDR3 DNA reads TGTGCCAGCGGGTCCTCTGGAAACACCATATATTTT.

This chain joins TRBV4-3 and TRBJ1-6; D gene uncertain. Germline CDR1 LGHNA, CDR2 YSLEER. CDR3 length: 15 amino acids. The ends were cut back, 0 bases at V and 9 bases at J, with 12 bases in the middle. CDR3 sequence (DNA): TGCGCCAGCAGCCAAGAAGCAAGACGGGGTTCACCCCTCCACTTT. Its protein product is CASSQEARRGSPLHF.

This clone was recorded a few times. The rearrangement links TRBV27 to TRBJ2-2; D gene unclear. V lost 7 bases, J lost 3 bases, and 12 bases lay in between. Germline-derived CDR1 and CDR2 are MNHEY and SMNVEV (reference sequence). The CDR3 is 14 residues long. CDR3 sequence: CASTPTYDTGELFF. CDR3 DNA sequence: TGTGCCAGCACCCCTACGTATGACACCGGGGAGCTGTTTTTT.

The rearrangement joins TRBV10-3 to TRBJ2-2, with 8 bases matching TRBD2. The CDR3 is made up of 15 amino acids. CDR1 ENHRY and CDR2 SYGVKD come from the germline V gene. The ends lost 0 bases at V and 4 bases at J; junction bases unmatched: 1. DNA for the CDR3: TGTGCCATCAGTGAGTCAGCGGGGGTCACCGGGGAGCTGTTTTTT. Translated, it gives CAISESAGVTGELFF.

This clone was found once. This chain uses TRBV6-5 with TRBJ2-7; TRBD2 might be the D (6 bases). The CDR3 contains 14 residues. Deletions cut 3 bases from V and 6 bases from J, with 15 bases between. Germline V gene data show CDR1 as MNHEY and CDR2 as SVGAGI. CDR3 loop: CASSYVGGNSEQYF. The CDR3 DNA reads TGTGCCAGCAGTTATGTTGGGGGGAATAGCGAGCAGTACTTC.

The chain employs TRBV25-1 and TRBJ1-2; unclear D gene. The CDR3 has 13 residues. From germline, CDR1 is MGHDK and CDR2 SYGVNS. V dropped 3 bases and J dropped 2 bases, with 7 bases sitting between them. The CDR3 region has the DNA TGTGCCAGCAGTGACGCTCAGAACTATGGCTACACCTTC. It translates to CASSDAQNYGYTF.

The genes are TRBV4-1 and TRBJ1-2; possible D gene TRBD1, 6 bases. The germline V gene encodes CDR1 MGHRA and CDR2 YSYEKL. V was pared by 4 bases and J by 1 base, with 13 bases between. CDR3 length equals 15 residues. The CDR3 here is CASSPGGANNYGYTF. The CDR3 coding sequence is TGCGCCAGCAGCCCTGGGGGGGCCAATAACTATGGCTACACCTTC.

The rearrangement links TRBV13 to TRBJ2-5; D unclear. Germline V CDR1 and CDR2: PRHDT, FYEKMQ (reference sequence). The V gene lost 5 bases and the J gene lost 3 bases, with 10 bases spanning the gap. This CDR3 region has 13 residues. The CDR3 sequence is CASSLRLEETQYF. The DNA for the CDR3 is TGTGCCAGCAGCCTCCGACTGGAAGAGACCCAGTACTTC.

CDR3 sequence reads: CASSILGVGQPQHF. CDR3 in DNA: TGTGCCAGTAGTATATTAGGGGTCGGGCAGCCCCAGCATTTT. The J gene is TRBJ1-5, the V gene TRBV19, with D possibly matching TRBD1 (5 bases). Trimming took off 2 bases at V and 7 bases at J, with 12 bases between the two ends. Germline lookup yields CDR1 LNHDA and CDR2 SQIVND (reference sequence). The CDR3 length is 14 residues.

This chain uses TRBV5-1 with TRBJ1-4; TRBD1 matches 9 bases. This CDR3 is 16 amino acids long. J was trimmed by 8 bases and V by 4 bases; bases with no gene match: 12. In germline, CDR1 is SGHRS, CDR2 YFSETQ. CDR3 residues: CASSPIQQGAREKLFF. The CDR3 DNA sequence: TGCGCCAGCAGCCCAATACAACAGGGGGCACGGGAAAAACTGTTTTTT.

The J gene is TRBJ1-4, the V gene TRBV15; 8 bases map to TRBD1. The V gene end was trimmed by 0 bases and the J gene end by 8 bases; junction bases not matched to a gene: 11. CDR3 length: 17 amino acids. In germline, CDR1 is LNHNV, CDR2 YYDKDF (reference sequence). DNA of the CDR3: TGTGCCACCAGCAGAGATCTACACGACAGGGGCAGCGAAAAACTGTTTTTT. It specifies CATSRDLHDRGSEKLFF.

Only a few counts were recorded for this clone. The chain joins TRBV4-3 to TRBJ1-2; TRBD1 matches at 9 bases. The CDR3 sequence is 13 residues long. V trimming: 2 bases; J trimming: 6 bases; junction bases outside the gene matches: 1. The germline gives CDR1 LGHNA, CDR2 YSLEER. CDR3 nucleotides: TGCGCCAGCAGCCAACGGACAGGGGATGGCTACACCTTC. It yields the protein CASSQRTGDGYTF.

This sequence joins TRBV19 and TRBJ1-1, with D perhaps matching TRBD1 (6 bases). Germline V gene data show CDR1 as LNHDA and CDR2 as SQIVND (reference sequence). The V end lost 5 bases, the J end lost 0 bases, and 19 bases lay between the germline ends. The CDR3 runs to 17 residues. CDR3 sequence (DNA): TGTGCCAGTAGTCCTCAGGCTACAGGGAGAATGAACACTGAAGCTTTCTTT. Translation: CASSPQATGRMNTEAFF. The full variable domain, in which reference TRBV19 and TRBJ1-1 provide the parts outside the CDR3, is DGGITQSPKYLFRKEGQNVTLSCEQNLNHDAMYWYRQDPGQGLRLIYYSQIVNDFQKGDIAEGYSVSREKKESFPLTVTSAQKNPTAFYLCASSPQATGRMNTEAFFGQGTRLTVV.

This chain joins TRBV7-2 and TRBJ1-6; 9 positions agree with TRBD1. Looked up from germline, CDR1 is SGHTA and CDR2 is FQGNSA. The J segment lost 6 bases and the V segment lost 5 bases, leaving 5 bases of the junction unmatched. The CDR3 contains 15 residues. The CDR3 nucleotides read TGTGCCAGCAGCCACTCACAGGGGGCTAATTCACCCCTCCACTTT. It translates to CASSHSQGANSPLHF.

The rearrangement uses TRBV6-5 and TRBJ2-7; 7 positions agree with TRBD1. This CDR3 contains 16 residues. Germline V gene lookup returns CDR1 MNHEY and CDR2 SVGAGI. V lost 0 bases and J lost 2; bases outside the gene matches: 7. The DNA for the CDR3 is TGTGCCAGCAGTTACTCGACAGGGATAAGGGCCTACGAGCAGTACTTC. Its translation: CASSYSTGIRAYEQYF.

This clone occurred a few times. V usage is TRBV27 and J usage is TRBJ2-3, with a weak D call TRBD2 (5 bases). From germline, CDR1 is MNHEY and CDR2 SMNVEV (reference sequence). The CDR3 length is 13 residues. V lost 5 bases and J lost 7, with 13 bases in between. This CDR3 is CASSGTWTYTQYF. The DNA of the CDR3 is TGTGCCAGCAGTGGAACGTGGACTTATACGCAGTATTTT.

This clone appeared once. The chain uses TRBV19 and TRBJ2-7, with D possibly matching TRBD1 (5 bases). Germline assignment: CDR1 LNHDA and CDR2 SQIVND (reference sequence). The CDR3 runs 13 residues. Trimming pared 4 bases from V and 5 bases from J, leaving 12 bases between. The CDR3 loop reads CASSRSQGHEQYF. For the CDR3, the DNA is TGTGCCAGTAGTAGATCCCAGGGCCACGAGCAGTACTTC.

The chain employs TRBV29-1 and TRBJ2-1; TRBD1 matches 9 bases. V lost 0 bases, J lost 4 bases, and 10 bases stayed unmatched. The CDR3 sequence is 17 residues long. Germline V CDR1 and CDR2: SQVTM, ANQGSEA. CDR3 nucleotides: TGCAGCGTTGAAGAGGCGGGACAGGGAAGGGTTTACAATGAGCAGTTCTTC. It yields the protein CSVEEAGQGRVYNEQFF.

This clone was found many times. The chain has TRBV19 and TRBJ2-4; a possible D gene is TRBD1 (5 bases). Deletions cut 1 base from V and 11 bases from J, with 9 bases between. The CDR3 runs 12 residues. In germline, CDR1 is LNHDA, CDR2 SQIVND (reference sequence). The CDR3 reads CASSIGGHLQYF. The CDR3 DNA reads TGTGCCAGTAGTATAGGGGGCCATCTTCAGTACTTC.

The chain employs TRBV15 and TRBJ2-1, with 13 bases identical to TRBD2. This CDR3 is built from 17 residues. V was clipped by 0 bases and J by 3 bases; unmatched bases: 2. CDR1 and CDR2 from the germline V gene are LNHNV and YYDKDF (reference sequence). The CDR3 sequence: CATSRDRLAGGYNEQFF. As DNA, the CDR3 is TGTGCCACCAGCAGAGACCGACTAGCGGGAGGCTACAATGAGCAGTTCTTC.

This clone was found a few times. The chain links TRBV28 to TRBJ2-1; TRBD2 aligns across 11 bases. This CDR3 contains 14 residues. The trim removed 7 bases at V and 7 bases at J, leaving 6 bases unmatched. CDR1 and CDR2 (germline): MDHEN, SYDVKM. Here the CDR3 DNA reads TGTGCCAGCACCCCCGGGACTAGCGGTAATGAGCAGTTCTTC. The encoded protein is CASTPGTSGNEQFF.

This chain links TRBV7-8 with TRBJ2-3; D ambiguous. The V end lost 10 bases, the J end lost 0 bases, and 20 bases lay between the germline ends. CDR1 SGHVS and CDR2 FQNEAQ come from the germline V gene. The CDR3 is 16 amino acids. The CDR3 DNA reads as TGTGCCACCTTTTCTAAGAACTCTTTTAGCACAGATACGCAGTATTTT. Its translation is CATFSKNSFSTDTQYF. The full variable domain, rest sourced from reference TRBV7-8 and TRBJ2-3, is GAGVSQSPRYKVAKRGQDVALRCDPISGHVSLFWYQQALGQGPEFLTYFQNEAQLDKSGLPSDRFFAERPEGSVSTLKIQRTQQEDSAVYLCATFSKNSFSTDTQYFGPGTRLTVL.

The chain has TRBV10-2 and TRBJ2-2; TRBD1 aligns across 10 bases. Per germline, CDR1 WSHSY and CDR2 SAAADI. This CDR3 region has 15 residues. Trimming took 6 bases from V and 6 from J; bases not matched to a gene: 7. CDR3: CASSGQGGGSGELFF. As DNA, the CDR3 is TGCGCCAGCAGCGGACAGGGGGGAGGATCCGGGGAGCTGTTTTTT.